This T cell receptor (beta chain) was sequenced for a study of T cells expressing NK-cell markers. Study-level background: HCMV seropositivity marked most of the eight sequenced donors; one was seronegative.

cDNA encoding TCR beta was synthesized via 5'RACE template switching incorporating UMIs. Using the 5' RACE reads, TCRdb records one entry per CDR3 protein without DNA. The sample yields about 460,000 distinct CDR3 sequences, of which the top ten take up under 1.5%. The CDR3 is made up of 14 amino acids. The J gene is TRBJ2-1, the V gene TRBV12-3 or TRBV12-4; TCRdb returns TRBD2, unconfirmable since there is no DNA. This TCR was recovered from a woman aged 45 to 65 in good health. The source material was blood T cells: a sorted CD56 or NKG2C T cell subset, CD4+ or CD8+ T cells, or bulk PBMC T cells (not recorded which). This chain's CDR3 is CASTGTSSYNEQFF.